This TCR beta chain is drawn from a study of blood T cell repertoires in COVID-19. For the study at large: From the United States, Italy and Spain came samples of acute and convalescent COVID-19.

Measured with immunoSEQ multiplex PCR; TCRdb has only the in-frame clones, and not every one. This sample has about 49,000 clones; around 82% occur once, and the top ten carry less than 3%. This clone was seen more than once but under ten times. Germline assignment: CDR1 SGHAT and CDR2 FQNNGV. The CDR3 extends over 17 amino acids. V shed 3 bases and J 3 bases; nucleotides not matched to a gene: 13. This sequence joins TRBV11-2 and TRBJ2-7; TRBD1 agrees at 8 bases. Source material: peripheral blood. The receptor was isolated from a woman in her sixties with acute or convalescent COVID-19. The CDR3: CASSFGSSRTGSYEQYF. CDR3 nucleotides: TGTGCCAGCAGCTTCGGCAGTTCTAGGACAGGGAGCTACGAGCAGTACTTC.